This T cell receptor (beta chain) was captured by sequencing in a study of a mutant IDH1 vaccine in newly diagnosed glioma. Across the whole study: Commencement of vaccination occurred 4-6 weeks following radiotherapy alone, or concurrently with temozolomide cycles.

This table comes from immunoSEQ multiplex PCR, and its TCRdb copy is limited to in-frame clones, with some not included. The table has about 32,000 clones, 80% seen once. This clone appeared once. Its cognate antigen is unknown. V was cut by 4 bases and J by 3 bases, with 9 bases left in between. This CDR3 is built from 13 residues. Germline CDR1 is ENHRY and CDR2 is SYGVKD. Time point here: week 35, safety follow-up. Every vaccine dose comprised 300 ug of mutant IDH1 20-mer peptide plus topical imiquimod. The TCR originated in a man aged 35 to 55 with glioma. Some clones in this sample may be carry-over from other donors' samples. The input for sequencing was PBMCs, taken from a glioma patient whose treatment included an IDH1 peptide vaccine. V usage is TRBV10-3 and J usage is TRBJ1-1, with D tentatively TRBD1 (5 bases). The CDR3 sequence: CAISVGTHTEAFF. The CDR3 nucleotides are TGTGCCATCAGTGTAGGGACTCACACTGAAGCTTTCTTT.